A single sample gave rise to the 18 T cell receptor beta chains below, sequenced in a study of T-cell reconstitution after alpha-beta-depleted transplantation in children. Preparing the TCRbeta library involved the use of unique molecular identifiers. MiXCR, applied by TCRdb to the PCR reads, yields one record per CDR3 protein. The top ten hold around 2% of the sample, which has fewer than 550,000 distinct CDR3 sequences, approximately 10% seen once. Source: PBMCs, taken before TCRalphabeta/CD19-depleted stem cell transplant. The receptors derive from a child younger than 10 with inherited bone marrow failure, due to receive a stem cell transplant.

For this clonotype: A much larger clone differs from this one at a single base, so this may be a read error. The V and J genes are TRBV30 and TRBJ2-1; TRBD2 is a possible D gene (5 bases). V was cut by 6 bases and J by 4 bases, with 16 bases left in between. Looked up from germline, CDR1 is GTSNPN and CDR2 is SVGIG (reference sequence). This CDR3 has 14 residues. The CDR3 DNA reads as TGTGCCTGCCTAGGCAGGACTGCTTACAATGAGCAGTTCTTC. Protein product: CACLGRTAYNEQFF.

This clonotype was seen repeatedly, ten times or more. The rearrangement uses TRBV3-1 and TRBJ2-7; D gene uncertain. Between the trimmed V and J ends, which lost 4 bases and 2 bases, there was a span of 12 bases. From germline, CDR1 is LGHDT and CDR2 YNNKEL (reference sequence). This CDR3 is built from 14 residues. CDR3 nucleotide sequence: TGTGCCAGCAGCCTCGAAAGTAAAACCTACGAGCAGTACTTC. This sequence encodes CASSLESKTYEQYF.

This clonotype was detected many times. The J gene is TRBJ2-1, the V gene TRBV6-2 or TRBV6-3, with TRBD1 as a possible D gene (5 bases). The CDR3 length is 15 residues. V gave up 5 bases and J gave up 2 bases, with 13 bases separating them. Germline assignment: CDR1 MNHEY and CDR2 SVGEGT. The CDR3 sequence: CASSVQGGTYNEQFF. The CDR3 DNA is TGTGCCAGCAGTGTGCAGGGCGGTACCTACAATGAGCAGTTCTTC.

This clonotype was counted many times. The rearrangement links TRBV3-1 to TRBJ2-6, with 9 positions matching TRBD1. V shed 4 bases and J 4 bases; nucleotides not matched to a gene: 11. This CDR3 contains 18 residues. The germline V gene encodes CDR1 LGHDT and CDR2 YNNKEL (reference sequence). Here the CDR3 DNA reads TGTGCCAGCAGCCGCAACCGGGACAGGGCTTCGGGGGCCAACGTCCTGACTTTC. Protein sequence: CASSRNRDRASGANVLTF.

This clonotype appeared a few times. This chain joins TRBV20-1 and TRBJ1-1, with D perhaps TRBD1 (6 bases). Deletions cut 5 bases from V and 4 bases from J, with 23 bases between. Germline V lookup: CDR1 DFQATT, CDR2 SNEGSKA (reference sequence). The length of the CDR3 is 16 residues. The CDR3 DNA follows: TGCAGTGCTGGCGGGCCCAGGGGAGCTTTTCGCACTGAAGCTTTCTTT. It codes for CSAGGPRGAFRTEAFF.

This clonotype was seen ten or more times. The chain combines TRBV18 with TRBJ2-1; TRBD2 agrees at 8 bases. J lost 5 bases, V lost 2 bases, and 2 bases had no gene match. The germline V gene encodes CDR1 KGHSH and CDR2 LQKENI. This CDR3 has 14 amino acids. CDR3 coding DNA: TGTGCCAGCTCACCAGGGCGGGGGGACAATGAGCAGTTCTTC. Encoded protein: CASSPGRGDNEQFF.

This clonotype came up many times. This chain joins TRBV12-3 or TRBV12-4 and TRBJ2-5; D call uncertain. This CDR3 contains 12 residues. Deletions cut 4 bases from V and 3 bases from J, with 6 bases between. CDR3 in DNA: TGTGCCAGCAGTTCCAATGAAGAGACCCAGTACTTC. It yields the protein CASSSNEETQYF.

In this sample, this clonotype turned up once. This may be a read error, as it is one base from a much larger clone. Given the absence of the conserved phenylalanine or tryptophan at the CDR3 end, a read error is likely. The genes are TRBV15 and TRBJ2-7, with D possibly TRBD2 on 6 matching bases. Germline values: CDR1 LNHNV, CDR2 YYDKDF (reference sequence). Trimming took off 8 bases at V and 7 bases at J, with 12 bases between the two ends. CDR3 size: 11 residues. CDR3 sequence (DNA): TGTGCCACCCGGGGGTTAGGAGAGCAGTACTCC. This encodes CATRGLGEQYS.

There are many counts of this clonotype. Here the CDR3 reads CASSSRQGMTDTQYF. The CDR3 nucleotides are TGTGCCAGCAGCAGCCGGCAGGGTATGACAGATACGCAGTATTTT. The rearrangement uses TRBV12-3 or TRBV12-4 and TRBJ2-3; D might be TRBD1 (5 bases). This CDR3 is 15 amino acids long. The V end was cut by 6 bases, the J end by 3 bases, with 16 bases between.

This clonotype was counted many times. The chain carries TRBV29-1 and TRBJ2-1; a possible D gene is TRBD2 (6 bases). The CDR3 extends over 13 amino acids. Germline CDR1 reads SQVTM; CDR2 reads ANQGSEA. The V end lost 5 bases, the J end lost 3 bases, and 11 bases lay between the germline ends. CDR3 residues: CSVFPGVYNEQFF. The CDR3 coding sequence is TGCAGCGTTTTCCCGGGGGTCTACAATGAGCAGTTCTTC.

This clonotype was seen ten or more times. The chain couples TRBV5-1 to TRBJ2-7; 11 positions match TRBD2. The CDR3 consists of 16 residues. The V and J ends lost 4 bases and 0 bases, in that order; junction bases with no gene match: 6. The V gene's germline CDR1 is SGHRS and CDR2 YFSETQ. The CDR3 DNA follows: TGCGCCAGCAGCGGAGTGACTAGCGGGGCCTCCTACGAGCAGTACTTC. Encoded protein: CASSGVTSGASYEQYF.

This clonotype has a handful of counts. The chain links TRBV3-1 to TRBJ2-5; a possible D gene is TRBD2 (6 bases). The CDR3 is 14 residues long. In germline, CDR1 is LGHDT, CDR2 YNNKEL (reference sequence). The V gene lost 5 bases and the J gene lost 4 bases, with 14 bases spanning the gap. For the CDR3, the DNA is TGTGCCAGCAGCTTCCGTGGGGGGAGAGAGACCCAGTACTTC. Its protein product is CASSFRGGRETQYF.

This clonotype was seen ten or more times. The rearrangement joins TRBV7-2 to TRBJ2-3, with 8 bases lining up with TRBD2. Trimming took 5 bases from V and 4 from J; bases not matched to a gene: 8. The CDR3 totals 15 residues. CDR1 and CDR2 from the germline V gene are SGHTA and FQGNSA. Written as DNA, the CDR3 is TGTGCCAGCAGCCCCCAAGCGGGAGCGGCAGATACGCAGTATTTT. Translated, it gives CASSPQAGAADTQYF.

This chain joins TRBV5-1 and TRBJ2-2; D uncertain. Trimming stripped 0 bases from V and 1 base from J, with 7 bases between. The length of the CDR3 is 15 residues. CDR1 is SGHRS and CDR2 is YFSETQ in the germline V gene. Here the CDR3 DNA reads TGCGCCAGCAGCTTGGGAAGCTTGAACACCGGGGAGCTGTTTTTT. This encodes CASSLGSLNTGELFF.

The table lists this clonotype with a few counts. The DNA for the CDR3 is TGTGCCAGCAGTTTAAGGACTAGCTACAATGAGCAGTTCTTC. This translates into CASSLRTSYNEQFF. V and J are TRBV12-3 or TRBV12-4 and TRBJ2-1; TRBD2 agrees at 7 bases. The CDR3 is 14 residues long. V dropped 2 bases and J dropped 3; count of bases not matched to a gene: 1.

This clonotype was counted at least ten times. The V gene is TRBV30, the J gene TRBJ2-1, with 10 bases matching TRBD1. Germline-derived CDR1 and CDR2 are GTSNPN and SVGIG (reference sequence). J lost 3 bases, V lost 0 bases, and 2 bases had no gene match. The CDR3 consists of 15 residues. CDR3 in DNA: TGTGCCTGGAGTGTATGGGACAGGGGCTACAATGAGCAGTTCTTC. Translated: CAWSVWDRGYNEQFF.

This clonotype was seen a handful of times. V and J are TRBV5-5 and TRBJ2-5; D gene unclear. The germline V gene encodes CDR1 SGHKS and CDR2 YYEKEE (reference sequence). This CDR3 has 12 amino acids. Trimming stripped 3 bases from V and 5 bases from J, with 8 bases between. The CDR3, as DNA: TGTGCCAGCAGCTCGAGGAAGGAGACCCAGTACTTC. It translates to CASSSRKETQYF.

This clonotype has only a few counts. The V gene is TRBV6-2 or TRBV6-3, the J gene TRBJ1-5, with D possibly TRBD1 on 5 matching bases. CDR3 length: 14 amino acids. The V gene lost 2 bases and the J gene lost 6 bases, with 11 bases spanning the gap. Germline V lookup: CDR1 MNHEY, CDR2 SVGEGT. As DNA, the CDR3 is TGTGCCAGCAGTTACGGGGGGTTCTCTCAGCCCCAGCATTTT. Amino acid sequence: CASSYGGFSQPQHF.